One and the same sample provided the 3 T cell receptor beta chains below, sequenced in a study of cytomegalovirus exposure and HLA in healthy donors. The PCR had 60 Vbeta and 13 Jbeta primers. Data came from immunoSEQ multiplex PCR; TCRdb stores just in-frame clones and leaves some out. The data contain roughly 120,000 clones, approximately 80% of them seen just once; the ten biggest clones take up just under 3%. The sample taken for sequencing was PBMCs. These receptors were collected from a woman aged 60 to 75 in good health and CMV-seropositive.

A note on this clone: No DNA is shown, since the ends of the CDR3 on it are uncertain; the CDR3 is the one TCRdb lists. The chain employs TRBV21-1 and TRBJ2-1; whether TRBD2, the table's D call, matches the DNA was not checked. TRBV21-1 is classified as a pseudogene. The CDR3 length equals 22 residues, ends included. The CDR3 region is CASSKDSRWASGSGNYYNEQFF.

The chain carries TRBV6-6 and TRBJ1-2, with D unresolved. V dropped 5 bases and J dropped 3 bases, with 4 bases sitting between them. CDR3 length: 11 amino acids. Germline CDR1 is MNHNY and CDR2 is SVGAGI (reference sequence). This chain's CDR3 is CASSQYYGYTF. CDR3 coding DNA: TGTGCCAGCAGTCAGTACTATGGCTACACCTTC.

The V call is TRBV2, the J call TRBJ1-5; TRBD1 agrees at 7 bases. After removal of 6 bases from V and 0 bases from J, the junction contained 14 bases not matched to a gene. From germline, CDR1 is SNHLY and CDR2 FYNNEI. The CDR3 sequence is 18 residues long. The CDR3 region has the DNA TGTGCCAGCAGCCCGGGGGACAGAACTTATTATAGCAATCAGCCCCAGCATTTT. Its protein is CASSPGDRTYYSNQPQHF.